The rows below give T cell receptor beta chains drawn from one sample of a study of cytomegalovirus exposure and HLA in healthy donors. Assay used: immunoSEQ multiplex PCR; TCRdb lists only in-frame clones, some missing. The table shows some 73,000 clones, with roughly 90% occurring only once. Material for sequencing was PBMCs. The receptors come from a woman aged 18 to 35 in good health and CMV-seropositive. CDR3s include the opening cysteine and the closing phenylalanine or tryptophan. The D gene is left open where the match is weak. For some rows the clone size is stated as once, few or many, or as a class when expanded; others skip it.

j_call,v_call,d_call,clone_size,cdr3_aa,cdr3_nt
TRBJ1-5,TRBV2,TRBD1,.,CASSRTGMDQPQHF,TGTGCCAGCAGTAGGACAGGGATGGATCAGCCCCAGCATTTT
TRBJ2-3,TRBV4-1,TRBD2,.,CASSPHHLTSGSTDTQYF,TGCGCCAGCAGCCCACACCACCTGACTAGCGGGAGCACAGATACGCAGTATTTT
TRBJ2-1,TRBV20-1,.,once,CSARSGHEQFF,TGCAGTGCTAGGTCGGGTCATGAGCAGTTCTTC
TRBJ1-2,TRBV29-1,.,.,CSVGGEYNYGYTF,TGCAGCGTTGGGGGGGAATACAACTATGGCTACACCTTC
TRBJ2-7,TRBV7-2,TRBD1,.,CASSATGTGVYEQYF,TGTGCCAGCAGCGCCACCGGGACAGGGGTCTACGAGCAGTACTTC
TRBJ2-5,TRBV4-1,.,.,CASSQDRGKETQYF,TGCGCCAGCAGCCAAGATCGCGGGAAAGAGACCCAGTACTTC
TRBJ1-1,TRBV28,TRBD1,.,CASSREGGQGARTEAFF,TGTGCCAGCAGTCGAGAGGGTGGACAGGGGGCGCGGACTGAAGCTTTCTTT
TRBJ1-1,TRBV4-1,.,.,CASSQDTTVNTEAFF,TGCGCCAGCAGCCAAGATACAACAGTGAACACTGAAGCTTTCTTT
TRBJ2-1,TRBV5-6,.,.,CASSLDYGEQFF,TGTGCCAGCAGCTTGGACTACGGAGAGCAGTTCTTC
TRBJ2-1,TRBV27,.,.,CASSSRGAGYNEQFF,TGTGCCAGCAGTTCTCGGGGGGCTGGATACAATGAGCAGTTCTTC
TRBJ2-5,TRBV19,TRBD2,.,CASSTRLAGGPHHQETQYF,TGTGCCAGTAGTACGCGACTAGCGGGGGGGCCGCATCACCAAGAGACCCAGTACTTC
TRBJ1-4,TRBV19,.,.,CASSSGEEKLFF,TGTGCCAGTAGTAGTGGGGAGGAAAAACTGTTTTTT
TRBJ1-2,TRBV18,.,.,CASSSSETRHYGYTF,TGTGCCAGCTCAAGTTCGGAGACCCGCCACTATGGCTACACCTTC
TRBJ2-2,TRBV9,.,.,CASSVGNRDTGELFF,TGTGCCAGCAGCGTAGGGAATCGGGACACCGGGGAGCTGTTTTTT
TRBJ1-1,TRBV2,.,.,CASRRENTEAFF,TGTGCCAGCAGGAGAGAGAACACTGAAGCTTTCTTT
TRBJ2-3,TRBV7-6,TRBD2,.,CASSLEFGGGVTDTQYF,TGTGCCAGCAGCTTAGAGTTCGGCGGGGGAGTCACAGATACGCAGTATTTT
TRBJ1-3,TRBV18,.,.,CASTGSAGNTIYF,TGTGCCAGCACAGGGTCGGCTGGAAACACCATATATTTT
TRBJ2-7,TRBV4-1,.,.,CASSQPLSSYEQYF,TGCGCCAGCAGCCAACCCTTGAGCTCCTACGAGCAGTACTTC
TRBJ2-3,TRBV19,TRBD2,.,CASSITSGGTDTQYF,TGTGCCAGTAGTATTACTAGCGGTGGTACAGATACGCAGTATTTT
TRBJ1-5,TRBV7-2,TRBD1,.,CASSLRQGDQPQHF,TGTGCCAGCAGCTTACGACAGGGGGATCAGCCCCAGCATTTT
TRBJ2-7,TRBV15,TRBD1,.,CATSKDRGYEQYF,TGTGCCACCAGCAAAGACAGGGGTTACGAGCAGTACTTC
TRBJ1-4,TRBV28,.,.,CASSPTWRGPGEKLFF,TGTGCCAGCAGTCCAACCTGGAGGGGTCCTGGCGAAAAACTGTTTTTT
TRBJ2-7,TRBV4-3,TRBD1,.,CASSQVWDRETYEQYF,TGCGCCAGCAGCCAAGTTTGGGACAGGGAAACCTACGAGCAGTACTTC
TRBJ1-1,TRBV21-1,.,.,CARKGSTAPNTEAFF,TGTGCCAGGAAGGGGTCGACAGCACCGAACACTGAAGCTTTCTTT
TRBJ2-5,TRBV9,.,.,CASNEAGQETQYF,TGTGCCAGCAATGAGGCAGGGCAAGAGACCCAGTACTTC
TRBJ1-4,TRBV7-8,.,once,CASSLAPWEENIHEKLFF,TGTGCCAGCAGCTTAGCCCCCTGGGAGGAGAACATACATGAAAAACTGTTTTTT
TRBJ2-1,TRBV27,.,.,CASSLGPHNEQFF,TGTGCCAGCAGTTTGGGGCCCCACAATGAGCAGTTCTTC
TRBJ2-5,TRBV6-6,.,.,CASSYSRTDVQETQYF,TGTGCCAGCAGTTACTCGAGGACAGACGTACAAGAGACCCAGTACTTC
TRBJ2-7,TRBV19,.,.,CASSIGQGYYEQYF,TGTGCCAGTAGTATCGGACAAGGTTACTACGAGCAGTACTTC
TRBJ2-5,TRBV2,.,.,CASTGAGGRGETQYF,TGTGCCAGCACCGGGGCCGGAGGGCGAGGGGAGACCCAGTACTTC
TRBJ2-7,TRBV4-3,.,once,CASSQDLGRQQYF,TGCGCCAGCAGCCAAGATCTAGGGAGGCAACAGTACTTC
TRBJ1-2,TRBV5-4,.,.,CASSGVPSGYGYTF,TGTGCCAGCAGCGGGGTCCCGAGCGGGTATGGCTACACCTTC
TRBJ2-2,TRBV11-2,TRBD2,.,CASSLVGLSGTRTGELFF,TGTGCCAGCAGCTTAGTGGGTCTTAGCGGGACCCGCACCGGGGAGCTGTTTTTT
TRBJ2-7,TRBV7-2,TRBD1,once,CASSLAGTGGYEQYF,TGTGCCAGCAGCTTAGCCGGGACAGGGGGCTACGAGCAGTACTTC
TRBJ2-7,TRBV2,.,.,CASRQTNYEQYF,TGTGCCAGCAGGCAGACAAACTACGAGCAGTACTTC
TRBJ2-3,TRBV19,TRBD2,.,CASSIGGLAGGTDTQYF,TGTGCCAGTAGTATCGGGGGACTAGCGGGGGGCACAGATACGCAGTATTTT
TRBJ2-7,TRBV11-2,.,.,CASSLDHGQRYEQYF,TGTGCCAGCAGCTTAGATCACGGCCAGAGGTACGAGCAGTACTTC
TRBJ2-7,TRBV2,TRBD1,.,CASDRGLSEQYF,TGTGCCAGCGACAGGGGGCTCTCCGAGCAGTACTTC
TRBJ2-2,TRBV30,TRBD2,.,CAWSITSAGELFF,TGTGCCTGGAGCATTACTAGCGCCGGGGAGCTGTTTTTT
TRBJ2-2,TRBV10-2,.,.,CASGCTGTANTGELFF,TGCGCCAGCGGGTGCACCGGGACTGCGAACACCGGGGAGCTGTTTTTT
TRBJ2-7,TRBV11-2,TRBD2,.,CASSLGRGGYEQYF,TGTGCCAGCAGCTTAGGTCGGGGGGGGTACGAGCAGTACTTC